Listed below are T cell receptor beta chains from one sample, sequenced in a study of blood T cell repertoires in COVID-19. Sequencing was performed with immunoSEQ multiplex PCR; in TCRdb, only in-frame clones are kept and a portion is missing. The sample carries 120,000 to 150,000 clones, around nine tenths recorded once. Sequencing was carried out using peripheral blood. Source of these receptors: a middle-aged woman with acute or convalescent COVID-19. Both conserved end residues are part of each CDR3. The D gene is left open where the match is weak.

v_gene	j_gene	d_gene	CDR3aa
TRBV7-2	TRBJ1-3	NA	CASSLGWRGGNTIYF
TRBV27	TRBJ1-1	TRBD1	CASSPRDSMNTEAFF
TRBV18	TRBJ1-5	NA	CASSLGDFNQPQHF
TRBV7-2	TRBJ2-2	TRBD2	CASSSSGGDTGELFF
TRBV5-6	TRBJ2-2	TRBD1	CASSSRVWTGITGELFF
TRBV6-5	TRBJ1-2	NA	CASSYSVQANYGYTF
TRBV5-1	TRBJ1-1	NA	CASSPTSNTEAFF
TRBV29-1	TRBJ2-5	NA	CSVFQGKGETQYF
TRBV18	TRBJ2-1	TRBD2	CASSGPGTSGRTFNEQFF
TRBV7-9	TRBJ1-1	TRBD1	CASSLPTGQGSNTEAFF
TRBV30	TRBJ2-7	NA	CAWRGQGTAEQYF
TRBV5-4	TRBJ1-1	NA	CAIQKGRAEAFF
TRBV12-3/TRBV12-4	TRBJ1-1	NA	CASSSGGVTEAFF
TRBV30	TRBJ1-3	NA	CAWSINSGFHGNTIYF
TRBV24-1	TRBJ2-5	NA	CATSREETQYF
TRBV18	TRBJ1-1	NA	CASSPLGPEAFF
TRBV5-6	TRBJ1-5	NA	CASPRRSRYEPQHF
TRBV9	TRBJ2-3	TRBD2	CASSSSWVAGGPQYF
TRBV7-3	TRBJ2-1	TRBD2	CASSLLAGGQGEQFF
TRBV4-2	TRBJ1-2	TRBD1	CASSQDRRDRGRGYTF
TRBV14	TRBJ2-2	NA	CASSQGRRVGTGELFF
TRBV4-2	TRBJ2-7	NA	CASSQEEGASYEQYF
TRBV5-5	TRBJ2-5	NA	CASSRSAQETQYF
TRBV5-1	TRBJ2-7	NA	CASSLQGLDEQYF